This TCR beta chain stems from a study of cytomegalovirus exposure and HLA in healthy donors. The CDR3 runs 12 residues. Germline V gene data show CDR1 as SGDLS and CDR2 as YYNGEE. The ends were cut back, 3 bases at V and 6 bases at J, with 9 bases in the middle. Study results and caveats: Confirmation was obtained in vitro that a few CMV-associated chains are specific for CMV antigens.

The study ran its PCR with 60 Vbeta and 13 Jbeta primers. The repertoire was sequenced with immunoSEQ multiplex PCR; TCRdb's copy has only in-frame clones and lacks some. The sample gives around 100,000 clones, 55% to 80% of which show up once; about 2.2% is in the top ten. Notes on this clone: What it binds is unknown.

The receptor comes from a woman younger than 45 in good health and CMV-seronegative. The sample consisted of PBMCs. The J gene is TRBJ1-2, the V gene TRBV9, with D possibly being TRBD1 (5 bases). The CDR3 DNA sequence: TGTGCCAGCAGCGCCCTAGGGGATGGCTACACCTTC. Translated: CASSALGDGYTF.